The present entry profiles one TCR beta chain with its context. Its specificity is not known. The data were obtained in a study of radiotherapy plus CTLA-4 blockade in lung cancer. Profiled with immunoSEQ multiplex PCR; TCRdb holds only in-frame clones, not every one. This table holds approximately 50,000 clones, 65% to 90% found once. Study-wide findings and caveats: Expansion in blood of tumor-derived TCR clones was seen after radiotherapy plus ipilimumab.

Per germline, CDR1 MNHEY and CDR2 SMNVEV (reference sequence). The CDR3 loop spans 16 amino acids. Trimming cost V 4 bases and J 4 bases; bases outside gene matches: 12. The TCR originated in a human donor with non-small cell lung cancer that progressed on radiotherapy plus ipilimumab. Some clones in this sample may be carry-over from other donors' samples. Sequenced material: peripheral blood, taken from a patient treated with radiotherapy plus ipilimumab. The rearrangement links TRBV27 to TRBJ2-5, with 7 bases fitting TRBD2. CDR3 residues: CASSSRVGGRGETQYF. DNA of the CDR3: TGTGCCAGCAGTTCGCGGGTGGGCGGGAGAGGAGAGACCCAGTACTTC.